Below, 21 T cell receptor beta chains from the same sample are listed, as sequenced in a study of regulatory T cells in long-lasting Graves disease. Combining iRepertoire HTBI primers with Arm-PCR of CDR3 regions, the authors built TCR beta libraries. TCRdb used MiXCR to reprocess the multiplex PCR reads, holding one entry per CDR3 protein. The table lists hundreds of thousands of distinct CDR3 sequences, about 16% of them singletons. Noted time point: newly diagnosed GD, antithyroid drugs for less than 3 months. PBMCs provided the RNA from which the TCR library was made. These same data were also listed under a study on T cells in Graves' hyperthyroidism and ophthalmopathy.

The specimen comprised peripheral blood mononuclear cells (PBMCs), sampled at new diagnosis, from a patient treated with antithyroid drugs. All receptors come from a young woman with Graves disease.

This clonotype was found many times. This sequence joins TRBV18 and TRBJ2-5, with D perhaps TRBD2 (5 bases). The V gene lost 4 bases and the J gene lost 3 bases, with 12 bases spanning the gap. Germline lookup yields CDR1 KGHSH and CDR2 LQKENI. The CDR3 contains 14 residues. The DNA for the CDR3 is TGTGCCAGCTCACGCGGAGGTGGTGAAGAGACCCAGTACTTC. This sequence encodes CASSRGGGEETQYF.

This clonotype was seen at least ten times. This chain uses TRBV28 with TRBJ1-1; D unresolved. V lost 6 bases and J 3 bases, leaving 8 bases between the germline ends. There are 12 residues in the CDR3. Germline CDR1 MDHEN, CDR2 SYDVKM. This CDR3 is CASSIWDTEAFF. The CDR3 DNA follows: TGTGCCAGCAGCATATGGGACACTGAAGCTTTCTTT.

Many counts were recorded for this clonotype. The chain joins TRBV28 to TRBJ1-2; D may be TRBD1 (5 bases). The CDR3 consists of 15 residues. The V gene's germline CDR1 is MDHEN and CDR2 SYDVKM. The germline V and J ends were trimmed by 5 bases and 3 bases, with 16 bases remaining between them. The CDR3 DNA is TGTGCCAGCAGTCGCCCAAGGGGTCTAGACTATGGCTACACCTTC. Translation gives CASSRPRGLDYGYTF.

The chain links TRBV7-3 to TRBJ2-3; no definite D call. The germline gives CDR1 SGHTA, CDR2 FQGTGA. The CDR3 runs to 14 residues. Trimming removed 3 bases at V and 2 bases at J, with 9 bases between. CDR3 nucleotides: TGTGCCAGCAGCTTGTTACCGTACACAGATACGCAGTATTTT. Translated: CASSLLPYTDTQYF.

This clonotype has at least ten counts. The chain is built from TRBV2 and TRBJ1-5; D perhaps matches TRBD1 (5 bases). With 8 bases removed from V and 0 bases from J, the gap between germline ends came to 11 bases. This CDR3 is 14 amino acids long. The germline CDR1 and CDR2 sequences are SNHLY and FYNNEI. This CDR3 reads CASERGVSNQPQHF. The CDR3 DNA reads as TGTGCCAGCGAGCGGGGGGTTAGCAATCAGCCCCAGCATTTT.

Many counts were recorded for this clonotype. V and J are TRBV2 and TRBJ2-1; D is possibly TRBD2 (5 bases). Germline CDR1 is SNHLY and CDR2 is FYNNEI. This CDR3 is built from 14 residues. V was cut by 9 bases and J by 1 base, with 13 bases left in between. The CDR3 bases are TGTGCCAGTTTGACTATTAGGTCCTACAATGAGCAGTTCTTC. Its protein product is CASLTIRSYNEQFF.

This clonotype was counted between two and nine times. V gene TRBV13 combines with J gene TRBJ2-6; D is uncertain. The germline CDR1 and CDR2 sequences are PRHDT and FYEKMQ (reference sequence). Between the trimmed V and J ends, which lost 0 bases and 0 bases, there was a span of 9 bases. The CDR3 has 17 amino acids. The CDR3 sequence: CASSLGAGDSGANVLTF. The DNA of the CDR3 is TGTGCCAGCAGCTTAGGGGCTGGGGACTCTGGGGCCAACGTCCTGACTTTC.

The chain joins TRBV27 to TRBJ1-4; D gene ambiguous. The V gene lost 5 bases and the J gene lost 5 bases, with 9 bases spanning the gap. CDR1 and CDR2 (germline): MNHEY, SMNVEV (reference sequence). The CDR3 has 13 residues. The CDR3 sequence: CASSLGLNEKLFF. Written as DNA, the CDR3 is TGTGCCAGCAGTCTGGGCCTCAATGAAAAACTGTTTTTT.

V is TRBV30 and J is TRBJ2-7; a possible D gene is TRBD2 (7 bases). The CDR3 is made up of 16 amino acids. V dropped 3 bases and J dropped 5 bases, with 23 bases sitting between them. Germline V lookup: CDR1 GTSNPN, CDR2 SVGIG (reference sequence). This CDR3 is CAWSPPRGARSHEQYF. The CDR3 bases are TGTGCCTGGAGCCCCCCCCGGGGGGCTCGTTCCCACGAGCAGTACTTC.

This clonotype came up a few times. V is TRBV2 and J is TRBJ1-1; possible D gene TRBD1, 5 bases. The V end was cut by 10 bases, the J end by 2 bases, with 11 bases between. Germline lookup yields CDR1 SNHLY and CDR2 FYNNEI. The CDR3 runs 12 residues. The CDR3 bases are TGTGCCACCGAGGGGCGAAACACTGAAGCTTTCTTT. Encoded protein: CATEGRNTEAFF.

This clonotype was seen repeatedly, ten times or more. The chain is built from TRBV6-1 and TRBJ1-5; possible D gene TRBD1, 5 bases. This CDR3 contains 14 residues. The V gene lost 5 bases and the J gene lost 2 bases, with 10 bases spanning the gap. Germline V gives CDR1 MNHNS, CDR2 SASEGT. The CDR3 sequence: CASSTRVGNQPQHF. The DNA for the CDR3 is TGTGCCAGCAGTACCAGGGTGGGCAATCAGCCCCAGCATTTT.

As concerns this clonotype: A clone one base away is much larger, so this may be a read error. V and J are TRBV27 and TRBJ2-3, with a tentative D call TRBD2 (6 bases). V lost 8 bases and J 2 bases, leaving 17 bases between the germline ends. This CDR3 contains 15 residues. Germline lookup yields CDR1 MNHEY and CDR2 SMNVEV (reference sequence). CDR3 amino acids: CASGWDSKNTDTQYF. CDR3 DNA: TGTGCCAGCGGTTGGGACTCTAAGAACACAGATACGCAGTATTTT.

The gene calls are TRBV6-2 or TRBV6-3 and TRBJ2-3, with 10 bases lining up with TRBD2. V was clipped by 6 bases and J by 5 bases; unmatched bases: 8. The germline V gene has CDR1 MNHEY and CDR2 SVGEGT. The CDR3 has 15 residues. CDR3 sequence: CASRLAGGLGDTQYF. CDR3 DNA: TGTGCCAGCAGATTAGCGGGAGGCCTCGGAGATACGCAGTATTTT.

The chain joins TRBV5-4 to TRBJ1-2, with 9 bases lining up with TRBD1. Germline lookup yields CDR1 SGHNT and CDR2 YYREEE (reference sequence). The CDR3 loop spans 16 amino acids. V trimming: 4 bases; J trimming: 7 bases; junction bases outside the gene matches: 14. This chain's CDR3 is CASSGPGQGMKGGYTF. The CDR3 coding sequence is TGTGCCAGCAGCGGGCCGGGACAGGGCATGAAGGGTGGCTACACCTTC.

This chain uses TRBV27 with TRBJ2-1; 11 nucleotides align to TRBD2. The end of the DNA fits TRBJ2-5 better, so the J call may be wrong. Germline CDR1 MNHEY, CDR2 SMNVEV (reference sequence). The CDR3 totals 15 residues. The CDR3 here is CASSLGLADQETQYF. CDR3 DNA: TGTGCCAGCAGTTTGGGACTAGCGGACCAAGAGACCCAGTACTTC.

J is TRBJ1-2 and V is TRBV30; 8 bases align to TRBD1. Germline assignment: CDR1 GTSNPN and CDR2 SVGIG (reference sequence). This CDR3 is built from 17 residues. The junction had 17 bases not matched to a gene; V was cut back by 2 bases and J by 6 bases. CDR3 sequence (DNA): TGTGCCTGGAGTTCCGGGGCAGGGGGCGAGAAGAGGAATGGCTACACCTTC. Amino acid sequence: CAWSSGAGGEKRNGYTF.

DNA of the CDR3: TGCGCCAGCAGCTTGGACCCTAGCCCAGAGACCCAGTACTTC. It is translated as CASSLDPSPETQYF. The chain uses TRBV5-1 and TRBJ2-5; D may be TRBD2 (5 bases). This CDR3 region has 14 residues. The germline CDR1 and CDR2 sequences are SGHRS and YFSETQ. Trimming shortened V by 0 bases and J by 4 bases, and 10 bases separated the two germline ends.

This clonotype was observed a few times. CDR3 loop: CASSLDPGAHYGYTF. The CDR3 DNA reads TGTGCCAGCAGTTTGGACCCCGGGGCGCACTATGGCTACACCTTC. V gene TRBV12-3 or TRBV12-4 combines with J gene TRBJ1-2, with TRBD1 as a possible D gene (5 bases). This CDR3 is built from 15 residues. V lost 3 bases, J lost 3 bases, and 14 bases lay in between.

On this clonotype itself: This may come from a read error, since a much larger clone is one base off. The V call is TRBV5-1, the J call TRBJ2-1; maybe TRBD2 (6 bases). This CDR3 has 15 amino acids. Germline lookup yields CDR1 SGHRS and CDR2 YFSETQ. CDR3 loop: CVSSLVRGPGDEQFF. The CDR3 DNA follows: TGCGTCAGCAGCTTGGTGCGGGGCCCCGGGGATGAGCAGTTCTTC. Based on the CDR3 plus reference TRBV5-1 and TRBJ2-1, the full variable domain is KAGVTQTPRYLIKTRGQQVTLSCSPISGHRSVSWYQQTPGQGLQFLFEYFSETQRNKGNFPGRFSGRQFSNSRSEMNVSTLELGDSALYLCVSSLVRGPGDEQFFGPGTRLTVL.

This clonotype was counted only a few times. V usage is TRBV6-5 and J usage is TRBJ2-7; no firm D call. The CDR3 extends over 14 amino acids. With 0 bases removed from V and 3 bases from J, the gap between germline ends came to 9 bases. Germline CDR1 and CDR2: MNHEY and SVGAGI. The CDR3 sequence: CASSYSAPFYEQYF. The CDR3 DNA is TGTGCCAGCAGTTACTCGGCCCCCTTCTACGAGCAGTACTTC.

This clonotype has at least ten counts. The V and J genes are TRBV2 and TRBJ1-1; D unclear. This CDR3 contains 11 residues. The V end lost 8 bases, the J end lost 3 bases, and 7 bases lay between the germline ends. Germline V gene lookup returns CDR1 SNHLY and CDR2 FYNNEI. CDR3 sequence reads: CASGGYTEAFF. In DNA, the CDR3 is TGTGCCAGCGGAGGGTACACTGAAGCTTTCTTT.